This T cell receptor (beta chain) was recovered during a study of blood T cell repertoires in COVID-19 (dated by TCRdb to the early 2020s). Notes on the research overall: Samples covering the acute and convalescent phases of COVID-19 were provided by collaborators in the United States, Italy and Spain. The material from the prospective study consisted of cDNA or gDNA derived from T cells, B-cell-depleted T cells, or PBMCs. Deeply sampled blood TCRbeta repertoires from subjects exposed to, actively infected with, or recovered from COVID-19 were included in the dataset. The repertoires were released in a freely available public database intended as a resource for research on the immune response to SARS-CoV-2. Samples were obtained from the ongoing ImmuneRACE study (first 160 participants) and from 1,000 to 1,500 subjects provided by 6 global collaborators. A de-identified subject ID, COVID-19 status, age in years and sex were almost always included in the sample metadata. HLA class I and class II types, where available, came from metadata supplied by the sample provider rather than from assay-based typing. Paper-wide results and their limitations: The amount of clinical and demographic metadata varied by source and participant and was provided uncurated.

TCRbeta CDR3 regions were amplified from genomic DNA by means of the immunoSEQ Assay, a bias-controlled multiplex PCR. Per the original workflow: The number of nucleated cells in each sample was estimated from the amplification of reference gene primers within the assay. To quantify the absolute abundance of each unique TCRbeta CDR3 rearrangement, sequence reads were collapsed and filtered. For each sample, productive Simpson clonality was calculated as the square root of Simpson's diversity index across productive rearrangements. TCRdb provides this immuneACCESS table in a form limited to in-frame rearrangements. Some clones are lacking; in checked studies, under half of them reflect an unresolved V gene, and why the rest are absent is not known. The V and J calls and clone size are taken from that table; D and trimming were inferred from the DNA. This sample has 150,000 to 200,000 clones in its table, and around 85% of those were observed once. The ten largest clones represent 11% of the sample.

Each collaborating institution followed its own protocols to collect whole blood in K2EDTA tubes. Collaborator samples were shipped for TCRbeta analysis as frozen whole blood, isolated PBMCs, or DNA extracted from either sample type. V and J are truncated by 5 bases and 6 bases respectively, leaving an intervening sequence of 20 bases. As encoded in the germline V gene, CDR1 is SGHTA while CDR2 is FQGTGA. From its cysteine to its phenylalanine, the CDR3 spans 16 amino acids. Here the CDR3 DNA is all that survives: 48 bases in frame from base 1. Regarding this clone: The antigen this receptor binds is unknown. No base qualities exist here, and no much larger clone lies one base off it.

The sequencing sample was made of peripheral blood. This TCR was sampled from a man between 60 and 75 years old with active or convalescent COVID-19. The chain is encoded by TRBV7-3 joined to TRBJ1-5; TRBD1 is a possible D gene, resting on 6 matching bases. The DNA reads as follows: TGTGCCAGCAGCCTCACTGGGGGCCCGAGTAGTCAGCCCCAGCATTTT. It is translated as CASSLTGGPSSQPQHF.